This record looks at one TCR beta chain sequence and its context. This clone occurred a few times. Its antigen has not been determined. Base qualities are not at hand, and no much larger clone is one base apart. Participants in the prospective study were aged roughly 18 to 89 years, lived in some 24 United States geographic areas, and enrolled through a virtual design. To assign participants to cohorts, the prospective study relied on clinical history that participants themselves reported in a screening survey and a study questionnaire. Recovered participants in ImmuneRACE Cohort 3 were defined as having two consecutive negative NP/OP PCR tests, clearance from a healthcare professional, or resolution of symptoms. In the prospective study, whole blood, serum and a nasopharyngeal or oropharyngeal swab were collected from each participant by mobile phlebotomists. Over a roughly 2-month period, participants in the prospective study had the option of providing additional blood draws and questionnaires. Blood samples from the prospective study were shipped frozen or at room temperature prior to DNA extraction.

TCRbeta CDR3 regions were amplified from genomic DNA using the immunoSEQ Assay, a bias-controlled multiplex PCR. The authors' analysis ran thus. Within the assay, amplification of reference gene primers was used to estimate how many nucleated cells each sample contained. To quantify the absolute abundance of each unique TCRbeta CDR3 rearrangement, sequence reads were collapsed and filtered. Productive Simpson clonality was computed per sample as the square root of Simpson's diversity index over productive rearrangements. This immuneACCESS table, as held by TCRdb, lists in-frame sequences with V and J called but not all clones. Of the missing ones, under half trace to an unresolved V gene in checked studies; the others have no known cause. The V and J calls and the clone size are those of that table, but D and trimming were determined from the DNA. For this sample the table gives 180,000 or so clones, of which over 70% were detected only once. The ten largest clones represent 9.5% to 12% of the sample.

Reading from cysteine to phenylalanine, the CDR3 counts 15 amino acids. CDR3 DNA only is kept here, 45 bases in frame from base 1. V is shortened by 7 bases, J by 5 bases, and the region joining them spans 17 bases. The germline V gene specifies ENHRY as CDR1 and SYGVKD as CDR2. The data were obtained in a study of blood T cell repertoires in COVID-19 (dated by TCRdb to about 2020). General notes on the study: Samples from collaborators originated in the United States, Italy and Spain and spanned both the acute and convalescent phases of COVID-19. The dataset comprised deeply sampled blood TCRbeta repertoires from subjects exposed to, actively infected with, or recovered from COVID-19. A freely available public database, intended as a resource for researchers studying the immune response to SARS-CoV-2, is where the repertoires were released. Where HLA class I and class II types were available, the types were taken from metadata supplied by the sample provider, not from assay-based typing. Nearly every sample came with metadata listing a de-identified subject ID, COVID-19 status, age in years and sex. The prospective study material was composed of cDNA or gDNA derived from T cells, B-cell-depleted T cells, or PBMCs. The samples were drawn from the first 160 participants of the ongoing ImmuneRACE study and from 1,254 subjects provided by 6 global collaborators. Overall study results and their limits: The amount of clinical and demographic metadata varied by source and participant and was provided uncurated.

The chain is assembled from TRBV10-3 and TRBJ1-4; no D gene call is confident. The TCR originated in a man between 50 and 59 years old who had recovered from COVID-19. The material sequenced was PBMCs or T cells enriched from blood (not recorded which). The CDR3 protein is CAIIPLSSRNEKLFF. The nucleotides are TGTGCCATCATCCCCCTTAGTTCACGAAATGAAAAACTGTTTTTT.